The 28 T cell receptor beta chains given below trace back to one sample, sequenced in a study of response to subunit inactivated influenza vaccine (dated by TCRdb to 2017 to 2018). The library relied on RT-PCR. The data were produced on an Illumina HiSeq 2500. In TCRdb, the public reads were trimmed at Q25 with fastp and aligned with MiXCR, with productive beta chains retained. Each CDR3 protein appears once, grouped with its most common genes and DNA. This sample is represented by roughly 710,000 distinct CDR3 sequences; around 13% of them were singletons. The ten top clones hold 7.6% of the sample. The sequenced sample was PBMCs from blood, obtained approximately 15 days before vaccination. Source of these receptors: a man aged 45 to 65 who received an inactivated influenza vaccine. Donor details come from another sample of the same person, matched by shared clones.

The gene calls are TRBV30 and TRBJ2-1; D perhaps matches TRBD1 (5 bases). The CDR3 totals 12 residues. Looked up from germline, CDR1 is GTSNPN and CDR2 is SVGIG (reference sequence). V was clipped by 4 bases and J by 3 bases, with 7 bases between them. The CDR3 is CAWTTVYNEQFF. The CDR3 region has the DNA TGTGCCTGGACGACAGTCTACAATGAGCAGTTCTTC.

The CDR3 DNA is TGTGCCAGCAGTTTTCCGGGACAGAACATTCAGTACTTC. Translation: CASSFPGQNIQYF. The gene calls are TRBV28 and TRBJ2-4; 7 bases map to TRBD1. V shed 3 bases, J shed 7 bases, and the junction held 3 bases outside the gene matches. Germline CDR1 MDHEN, CDR2 SYDVKM. CDR3 size: 13 residues.

This clonotype has more than one count but fewer than ten. The CDR3 protein is CSVNSGRGAFF. The CDR3 region has the DNA TGCAGCGTTAACTCAGGGAGAGGAGCTTTCTTT. The rearrangement joins TRBV29-1 to TRBJ1-1, with a tentative D call TRBD1 (5 bases). There are 11 residues in the CDR3. The germline V and J ends were trimmed by 5 bases and 10 bases, with 14 bases remaining between them. Germline V gives CDR1 SQVTM, CDR2 ANQGSEA.

V and J are TRBV12-3 or TRBV12-4 and TRBJ2-7; 12 bases fit TRBD1. Trimming at V came to 5 bases and at J to 7 bases, leaving 6 bases not matched to a gene. The CDR3 spans 14 residues. Here the CDR3 DNA reads TGTGCCAGCAGTGTGGGACAGGGGGCGGTTGAGCAGTACTTC. This codes for CASSVGQGAVEQYF.

The chain employs TRBV5-1 and TRBJ2-5; D may match TRBD1 or TRBD2 (5 bases each). CDR3 size: 15 residues. V was pared by 3 bases and J by 2 bases, with 14 bases between. Germline CDR1 SGHRS, CDR2 YFSETQ. As DNA, the CDR3 is TGCGCCAGCAGCTGGGGCCGGGGCAGGCAAGAGACCCAGTACTTC. This sequence encodes CASSWGRGRQETQYF.

At least ten counts were recorded for this clonotype. The V gene is TRBV12-3 or TRBV12-4, the J gene TRBJ2-5; the D gene is possibly TRBD2 (6 bases). This CDR3 contains 15 residues. V was trimmed by 6 bases and J by 5 bases, leaving 19 bases between them. The CDR3 coding sequence is TGTGCCAGCAGCAACCGGGACTCATCATTGGAGACCCAGTACTTC. It is translated as CASSNRDSSLETQYF.

The chain uses TRBV9 and TRBJ2-3; TRBD2 aligns across 9 bases. The CDR3 spans 20 residues. CDR1 is SGDLS, CDR2 YYNGEE, per germline. Trimming removed 3 bases from V and 2 bases from J; junction bases left unmatched: 19. CDR3 in amino acids: CASSAGGGTSPSGFTDTQYF. The CDR3 DNA reads as TGTGCCAGCAGCGCCGGGGGGGGGACTAGCCCGTCTGGGTTCACAGATACGCAGTATTTT.

V usage is TRBV6-1 and J usage is TRBJ2-5, with D unclear. Trimming shortened V by 7 bases and J by 5 bases, and 14 bases separated the two germline ends. The CDR3 runs to 13 residues. CDR1 and CDR2 (germline): MNHNS, SASEGT. CDR3 DNA sequence: TGTGCCAGCACGATCAACAATCGGGAGACCCAGTACTTC. Translation: CASTINNRETQYF.

The V call is TRBV5-1, the J call TRBJ2-3; 13 nucleotides match TRBD2. Per the germline V gene, CDR1 is SGHRS and CDR2 is YFSETQ. The CDR3 contains 16 residues. V dropped 5 bases and J dropped 4; count of bases not matched to a gene: 7. The CDR3 region has the DNA TGCGCCAGCAGAATCACTAGCGGGAGGGCCCCAGATACGCAGTATTTT. As protein: CASRITSGRAPDTQYF. Based on the CDR3 plus reference TRBV5-1 and TRBJ2-3, the full variable domain is KAGVTQTPRYLIKTRGQQVTLSCSPISGHRSVSWYQQTPGQGLQFLFEYFSETQRNKGNFPGRFSGRQFSNSRSEMNVSTLELGDSALYLCASRITSGRAPDTQYFGPGTRLTVL.

The chain couples TRBV7-2 to TRBJ1-2; D gene unclear. V was cut by 5 bases and J by 3 bases, with 10 bases left in between. This CDR3 has 13 residues. Germline CDR1 is SGHTA and CDR2 is FQGNSA. CDR3 nucleotides: TGTGCCAGCAGCCAACTCCGGGACTATGGCTACACCTTC. Amino acid sequence: CASSQLRDYGYTF.

This clonotype was counted at least ten times. The rearrangement joins TRBV7-8 to TRBJ2-3; a possible D gene is TRBD2 (6 bases). Between the trimmed V and J ends, which lost 6 bases and 2 bases, there was a span of 9 bases. CDR1 and CDR2 (germline): SGHVS, FQNEAQ. This CDR3 spans 13 amino acids. The CDR3 DNA reads as TGTGCCAGCAGGGGACTGTACACAGATACGCAGTATTTT. Translation: CASRGLYTDTQYF.

The chain is built from TRBV7-8 and TRBJ2-3; possible D gene TRBD2, 5 bases. Trimming pared 9 bases from V and 4 bases from J, leaving 17 bases between. This CDR3 is built from 14 residues. Germline V lookup: CDR1 SGHVS, CDR2 FQNEAQ. The CDR3 loop reads CARGARSRSDTQYF. In DNA form, the CDR3 reads TGTGCCAGGGGAGCGAGGTCGAGATCAGATACGCAGTATTTT.

The chain employs TRBV12-3 or TRBV12-4 and TRBJ1-2; D unclear. The V end lost 2 bases, the J end lost 0 bases, and 10 bases lay between the germline ends. CDR3 length equals 15 residues. CDR3 sequence (DNA): TGTGCCAGCAGTTTAACGGCAATAGCTAACTATGGCTACACCTTC. Protein: CASSLTAIANYGYTF.

The chain uses TRBV24-1 and TRBJ2-2, with 7 positions matching TRBD1. With 4 bases clipped from V and 5 bases from J, the junction kept 9 bases outside the gene matches. This CDR3 is built from 16 residues. CDR1 is KGHDR, CDR2 SFDVKD, per germline. For the CDR3, the DNA is TGTGCCACCAGTGACGATAAGGGGGCGAGGACCGGGGAGCTGTTTTTT. Residues: CATSDDKGARTGELFF.

The J gene is TRBJ2-7, the V gene TRBV7-9; a possible D gene is TRBD1 (6 bases). Per germline, CDR1 SEHNR and CDR2 FQNEAQ (reference sequence). V was trimmed by 5 bases and J by 7 bases, leaving 12 bases between them. This CDR3 has 12 residues. CDR3 protein: CASSRTVWEQYF. CDR3 DNA: TGTGCCAGCAGCCGGACAGTTTGGGAGCAGTACTTC.

The V call is TRBV6-5, the J call TRBJ1-6; 8 bases map to TRBD1. CDR1 is MNHEY and CDR2 is SVGAGI in the germline V gene. V lost 2 bases to trimming and J lost 9 bases; unmatched junction nucleotides: 9. The CDR3 loop spans 16 amino acids. The CDR3 region has the DNA TGTGCCAGCAGTTACCATGGACAGGGAGGGGGTTCACCCCTCCACTTT. Protein product: CASSYHGQGGGSPLHF.

In this sample, this clonotype turned up a few times. This chain joins TRBV12-3 or TRBV12-4 and TRBJ2-7; TRBD2 matches at 9 bases. This CDR3 contains 15 residues. After removal of 1 base from V and 5 bases from J, the junction contained 6 bases not matched to a gene. The CDR3 loop is CASSLGVAGVHEQYF. CDR3 coding DNA: TGTGCCAGCAGTTTAGGAGTAGCGGGAGTCCACGAGCAGTACTTC.

This clonotype was recorded at least ten times. The CDR3 sequence: CAISAAPAGGLGETQYF. The DNA of the CDR3 is TGTGCCATCAGTGCCGCCCCAGCGGGGGGCCTTGGGGAGACCCAGTACTTC. The genes are TRBV10-3 and TRBJ2-5; 9 bases are a match to TRBD2. The germline gives CDR1 ENHRY, CDR2 SYGVKD. The CDR3 sequence is 17 residues long. Germline trimming cut 4 bases from V and 5 bases from J; bases unmatched to any gene: 14.

This clonotype was found a few times. V gene TRBV20-1 combines with J gene TRBJ2-3, with 10 bases aligning to TRBD2. CDR1 is DFQATT, CDR2 SNEGSKA, per germline (reference sequence). With 4 bases clipped from V and 3 bases from J, the junction kept 4 bases outside the gene matches. The CDR3 covers 14 residues. Here the CDR3 reads CSAIPSGSTDTQYF. DNA of the CDR3: TGCAGTGCTATCCCTAGCGGGAGTACAGATACGCAGTATTTT.

The gene calls are TRBV20-1 and TRBJ2-5, with D possibly TRBD1 on 6 matching bases. V lost 6 bases, J lost 4 bases, and 21 bases lay in between. CDR1 is DFQATT, CDR2 SNEGSKA, per germline (reference sequence). The CDR3 runs 15 residues. DNA of the CDR3: TGCAGTGCCTACAAAGGGCAGGGGCCCGGAGAGACCCAGTACTTC. It is translated as CSAYKGQGPGETQYF.

The chain is built from TRBV11-1 and TRBJ2-4, with 8 bases aligning to TRBD2. With 4 bases clipped from V and 0 bases from J, the junction kept 20 bases outside the gene matches. The CDR3 loop spans 21 amino acids. The V gene's germline CDR1 is SGHAT and CDR2 FQDESV (reference sequence). The CDR3, as DNA: TGTGCCAGCAGCTCCCCTGGGACTAGTACGAGCTGGGTCCTAGCCAAAAACATTCAGTACTTC. Protein: CASSSPGTSTSWVLAKNIQYF.

V and J are TRBV7-2 and TRBJ2-6, with 7 bases identical to TRBD2. J gave up 1 base and V 2 bases, and 2 bases lay outside the gene matches. Germline V lookup: CDR1 SGHTA, CDR2 FQGNSA. CDR3 size: 16 residues. CDR3 in amino acids: CASSLNGGSGANVLTF. The CDR3 DNA reads TGTGCCAGCAGCTTAAACGGGGGGTCTGGGGCCAACGTCCTGACTTTC.

This clonotype was counted between two and nine times. The chain uses TRBV7-3 and TRBJ2-2; the match to TRBD1 covers 8 bases. The CDR3 sequence is 13 residues long. With 11 bases clipped from V and 6 bases from J, the junction kept 8 bases outside the gene matches. In germline, CDR1 is SGHTA, CDR2 FQGTGA. CDR3 region: CASQGAAPGELFF. The CDR3 nucleotides are TGTGCCTCCCAGGGGGCCGCGCCCGGGGAGCTGTTTTTT. Filled out from reference TRBV7-3 and TRBJ2-2, the complete variable domain reads GAGVSQTPSNKVTEKGKYVELRCDPISGHTALYWYRQSLGQGPEFLIYFQGTGAADDSGLPNDRFFAVRPEGSVSTLKIQRTERGDSAVYLCASQGAAPGELFFGEGSRLTVL.

In its sample, this clonotype was seen a few times. The chain is built from TRBV7-6 and TRBJ2-1, with 12 bases identical to TRBD2. The CDR3 is 19 amino acids. V shed 2 bases and J 0 bases; nucleotides not matched to a gene: 8. Per germline, CDR1 SGHVS and CDR2 FNYEAQ. CDR3 DNA sequence: TGTGCCAGCAGCTTAAGAACTAGCGGGGGGCCTATCTCCTACAATGAGCAGTTCTTC. Its protein product is CASSLRTSGGPISYNEQFF.

This clonotype was counted only a few times. This chain links TRBV5-1 with TRBJ2-5; 11 bases are a match to TRBD1. The V and J ends lost 2 bases and 4 bases, in that order; junction bases with no gene match: 7. The germline CDR1 and CDR2 sequences are SGHRS and YFSETQ. This CDR3 region has 16 residues. The CDR3 sequence is CASSFGTGGRGETQYF. DNA for the CDR3: TGCGCCAGCAGCTTCGGGACAGGGGGTCGTGGAGAGACCCAGTACTTC.

This rearrangement joins TRBV12-3 or TRBV12-4 to TRBJ2-3; D remains unclear. This CDR3 comprises 14 residues. Deletions cut 3 bases from V and 1 base from J, with 8 bases between. CDR3 sequence reads: CASSFPGRTDTQYF. The CDR3 coding sequence is TGTGCCAGCAGTTTTCCCGGCCGCACAGATACGCAGTATTTT.

The CDR3 nucleotides read TGTGCCAGCAGTTCCCCGGGACAGGGCTTCTATGAGCAGTTCTTC. It yields the protein CASSSPGQGFYEQFF. The chain combines TRBV12-3 or TRBV12-4 with TRBJ2-1; 9 bases are a match to TRBD1. Trimming removed 4 bases from V and 8 bases from J; junction bases left unmatched: 9. There are 15 residues in the CDR3.

This clonotype was counted only a few times. This chain links TRBV12-3 or TRBV12-4 with TRBJ1-4; D not resolved. V shed 1 base and J shed 8 bases, with 17 bases lying between them. The CDR3 contains 16 residues. Written as DNA, the CDR3 is TGTGCCAGCAGTTTAGTATCGGGTGGTGTTGGGGAAAAACTGTTTTTT. It encodes CASSLVSGGVGEKLFF.